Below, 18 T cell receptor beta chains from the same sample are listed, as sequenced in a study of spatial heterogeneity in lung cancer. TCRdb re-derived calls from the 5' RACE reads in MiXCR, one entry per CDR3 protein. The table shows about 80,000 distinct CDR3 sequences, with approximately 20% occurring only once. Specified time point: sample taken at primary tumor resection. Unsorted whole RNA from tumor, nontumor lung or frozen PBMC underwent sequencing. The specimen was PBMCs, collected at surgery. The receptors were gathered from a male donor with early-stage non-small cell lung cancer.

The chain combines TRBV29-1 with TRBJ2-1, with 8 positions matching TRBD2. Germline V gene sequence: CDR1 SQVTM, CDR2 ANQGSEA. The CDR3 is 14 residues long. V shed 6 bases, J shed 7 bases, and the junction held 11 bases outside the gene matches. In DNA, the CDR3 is TGCAGCGTCCTTGGGCCCAGCGGGGGTAATGAGCAGTTCTTC. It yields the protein CSVLGPSGGNEQFF.

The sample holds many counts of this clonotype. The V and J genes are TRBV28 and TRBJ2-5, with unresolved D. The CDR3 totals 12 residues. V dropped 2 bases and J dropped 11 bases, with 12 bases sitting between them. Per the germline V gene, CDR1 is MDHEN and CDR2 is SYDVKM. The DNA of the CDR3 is TGTGCCAGCAGTTTAAACGGTCCGAAGCAGTACTTC. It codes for CASSLNGPKQYF.

As DNA, the CDR3 is TGTGCCAGCGGGACAAGCCACACTGAAGCTTTCTTT. Translated, it gives CASGTSHTEAFF. The chain uses TRBV6-4 and TRBJ1-1; perhaps TRBD1 as D (6 bases). CDR1 is MRHNA and CDR2 is SNTAGT in the germline V gene. The CDR3 consists of 12 residues. V gave up 8 bases and J gave up 3 bases, with 10 bases separating them.

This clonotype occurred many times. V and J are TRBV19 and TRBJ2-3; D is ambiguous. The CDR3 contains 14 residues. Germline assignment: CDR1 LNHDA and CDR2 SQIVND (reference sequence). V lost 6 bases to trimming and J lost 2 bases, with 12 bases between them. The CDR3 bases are TGTGCCAGTAGCCCGAGACCCATCACAGATACGCAGTATTTT. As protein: CASSPRPITDTQYF.

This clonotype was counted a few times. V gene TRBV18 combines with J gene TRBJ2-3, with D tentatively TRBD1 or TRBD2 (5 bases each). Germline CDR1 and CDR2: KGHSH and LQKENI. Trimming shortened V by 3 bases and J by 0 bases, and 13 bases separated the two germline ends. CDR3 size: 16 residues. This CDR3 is CASSPPGTVSTDTQYF. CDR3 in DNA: TGTGCCAGCTCACCTCCCGGGACGGTAAGCACAGATACGCAGTATTTT.

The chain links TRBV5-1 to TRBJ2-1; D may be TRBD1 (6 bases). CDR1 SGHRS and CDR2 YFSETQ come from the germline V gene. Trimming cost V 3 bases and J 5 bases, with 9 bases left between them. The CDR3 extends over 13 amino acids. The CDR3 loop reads CASSSGDNNEQFF. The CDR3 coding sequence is TGCGCCAGCAGCTCCGGGGACAACAATGAGCAGTTCTTC.

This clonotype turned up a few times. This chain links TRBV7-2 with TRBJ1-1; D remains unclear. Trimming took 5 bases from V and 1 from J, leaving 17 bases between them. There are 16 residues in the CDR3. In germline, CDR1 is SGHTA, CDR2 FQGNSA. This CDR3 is CASSLIGGPANTEAFF. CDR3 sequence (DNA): TGTGCCAGCAGCCTGATCGGAGGCCCGGCGAACACTGAAGCTTTCTTT.

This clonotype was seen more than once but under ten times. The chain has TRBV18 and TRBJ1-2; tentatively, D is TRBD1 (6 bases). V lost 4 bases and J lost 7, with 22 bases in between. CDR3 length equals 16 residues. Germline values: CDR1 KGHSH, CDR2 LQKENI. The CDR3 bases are TGTGCCAGCTCACTAGGACAGATCCCCGATGGTTCTGGCTACACCTTC. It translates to CASSLGQIPDGSGYTF. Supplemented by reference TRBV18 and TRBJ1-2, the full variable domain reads NAGVMQNPRHLVRRRGQEARLRCSPMKGHSHVYWYRQLPEEGLKFMVYLQKENIIDESGMPKERFSAEFPKEGPSILRIQQVVRGDSAAYFCASSLGQIPDGSGYTFGSGTRLTVV.

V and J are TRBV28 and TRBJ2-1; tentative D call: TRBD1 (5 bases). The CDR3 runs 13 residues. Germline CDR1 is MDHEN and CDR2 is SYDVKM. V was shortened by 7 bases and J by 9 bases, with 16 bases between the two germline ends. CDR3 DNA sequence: TGTGCCAGCACGGAAGGGGTTAGGAGTGAGCAGTTCTTC. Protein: CASTEGVRSEQFF.

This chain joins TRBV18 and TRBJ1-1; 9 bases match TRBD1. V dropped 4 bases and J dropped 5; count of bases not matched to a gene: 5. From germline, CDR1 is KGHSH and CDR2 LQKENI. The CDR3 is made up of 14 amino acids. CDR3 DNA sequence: TGTGCCAGCTCACAGGGACAGGGCCGGACTGAAGCTTTCTTT. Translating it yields CASSQGQGRTEAFF.

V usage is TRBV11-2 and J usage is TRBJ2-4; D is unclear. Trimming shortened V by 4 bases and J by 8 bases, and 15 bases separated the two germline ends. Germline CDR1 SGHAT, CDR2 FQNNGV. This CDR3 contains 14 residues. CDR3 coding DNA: TGTGCCAGCAGCTATCTGGAAGACATGTACATTCAGTACTTC. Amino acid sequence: CASSYLEDMYIQYF.

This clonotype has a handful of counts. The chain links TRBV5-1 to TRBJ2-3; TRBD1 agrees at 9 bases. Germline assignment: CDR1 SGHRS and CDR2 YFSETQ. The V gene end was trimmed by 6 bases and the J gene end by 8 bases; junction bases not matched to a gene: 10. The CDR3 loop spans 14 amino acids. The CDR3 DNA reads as TGCGCCAGCATTCTCGGGACAGGGCAGCGTACGCAGTATTTT. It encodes CASILGTGQRTQYF. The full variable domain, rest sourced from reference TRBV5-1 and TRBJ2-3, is KAGVTQTPRYLIKTRGQQVTLSCSPISGHRSVSWYQQTPGQGLQFLFEYFSETQRNKGNFPGRFSGRQFSNSRSEMNVSTLELGDSALYLCASILGTGQRTQYFGPGTRLTVL.

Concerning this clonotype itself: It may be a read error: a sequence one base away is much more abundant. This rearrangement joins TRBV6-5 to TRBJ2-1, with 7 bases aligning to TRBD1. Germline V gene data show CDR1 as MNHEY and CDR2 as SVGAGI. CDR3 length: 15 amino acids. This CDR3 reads CTSSSGTENYNEQFF. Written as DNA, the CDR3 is TGTACCAGCAGCTCCGGGACAGAGAACTACAATGAGCAGTTCTTC.

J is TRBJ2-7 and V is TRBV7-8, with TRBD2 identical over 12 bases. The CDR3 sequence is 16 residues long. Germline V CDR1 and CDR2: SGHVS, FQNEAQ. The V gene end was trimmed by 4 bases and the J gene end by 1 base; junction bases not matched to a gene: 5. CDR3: CASSSGLAGLSYEQYF. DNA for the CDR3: TGTGCCAGCAGCTCCGGACTAGCGGGGTTATCCTACGAGCAGTACTTC.

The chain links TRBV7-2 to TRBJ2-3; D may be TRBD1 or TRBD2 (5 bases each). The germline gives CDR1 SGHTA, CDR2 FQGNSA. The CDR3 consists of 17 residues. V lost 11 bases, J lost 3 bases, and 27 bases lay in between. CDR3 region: CAGGEGFGDDTTDTQYF. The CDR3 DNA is TGTGCCGGGGGTGAGGGTTTTGGAGATGATACGACAGATACGCAGTATTTT.

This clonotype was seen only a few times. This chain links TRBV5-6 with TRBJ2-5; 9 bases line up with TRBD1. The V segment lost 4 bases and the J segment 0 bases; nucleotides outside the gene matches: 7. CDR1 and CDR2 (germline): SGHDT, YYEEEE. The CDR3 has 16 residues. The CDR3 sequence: CASSTDRGRYQETQYF. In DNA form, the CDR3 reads TGTGCCAGCAGCACGGACAGGGGCCGGTACCAAGAGACCCAGTACTTC.

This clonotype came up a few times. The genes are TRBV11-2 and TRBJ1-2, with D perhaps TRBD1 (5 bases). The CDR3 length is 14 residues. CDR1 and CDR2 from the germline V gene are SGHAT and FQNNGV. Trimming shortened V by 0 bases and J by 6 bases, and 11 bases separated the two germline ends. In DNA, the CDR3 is TGTGCCAGCAGCTTAGAATCAGGGCCCGATGGCTACACCTTC. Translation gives CASSLESGPDGYTF.

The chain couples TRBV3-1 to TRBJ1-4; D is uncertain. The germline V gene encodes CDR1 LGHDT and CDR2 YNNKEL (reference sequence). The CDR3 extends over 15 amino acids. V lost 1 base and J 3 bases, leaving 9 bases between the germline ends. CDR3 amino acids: CASSQAEGANEKLFF. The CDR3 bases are TGTGCCAGCAGCCAAGCGGAGGGAGCTAATGAAAAACTGTTTTTT.